These T cell receptor beta chains were read from a single sample in a study of T cells after yellow fever vaccination. TCRdb independently ran MiXCR on the 5' RACE reads; one entry per CDR3 protein. Found here are about 22,000 distinct CDR3 sequences, approximately 5.2% of them singletons; the top ten hold around 20%. The sequences come from PBMCs, either bulk or a sorted T-cell subset (CD4+, CD8+, memory, or dextramer-sorted; not recorded which), collected approximately 47 days after the first yellow fever vaccination. These receptor sequences come from a man between 18 and 29 years old who received the YFV17D yellow fever vaccine. The CDR3 runs from the conserved cysteine through the conserved F or W. Sizes are listed as once, few or many counts, or a class when the clone is expanded.

size: many; J: TRBJ2-5; V: TRBV5-5; CDR3: CASSPGQGGLGETQYF
size: many; J: TRBJ2-1; V: TRBV5-1; CDR3: CASSPPSSYNEQFF
size: many; J: TRBJ1-1; V: TRBV7-9; CDR3: CASPTWGQGYTEAFF
size: many; J: TRBJ1-1; V: TRBV29-1; CDR3: CSVGAGQMNTEAFF
size: many; J: TRBJ1-1; V: TRBV12-3/TRBV12-4; CDR3: CASSSSDTNTEAFF
size: many; J: TRBJ1-2; V: TRBV6-5; CDR3: CASSSPTGYNGYTF
size: many; J: TRBJ2-1; V: TRBV7-2; CDR3: CASSRRGNEQFF
size: many; J: TRBJ2-7; V: TRBV7-9; CDR3: CASSLQGSSYEQYF
size: many; J: TRBJ2-2; V: TRBV6-2/TRBV6-3; CDR3: CASSRRPGVTGELFF
size: many; J: TRBJ2-3; V: TRBV5-1; CDR3: CASSWEGADTQYF